This is a list of T cell receptor beta chains from one sample in a study of OX40 agonist ivuxolimab in advanced cancers. Repertoires were generated with immunoSEQ multiplex PCR, while TCRdb's copy carries only in-frame clones and drops some. The data show tens of thousands of clones, nearly 95% seen once. The material was CD4+ or CD8+ T cells sorted from blood, obtained in a trial of the OX40 agonist ivuxolimab. These receptors were collected from an adult with an advanced solid tumor such as melanoma, head and neck, liver or kidney cancer. Both conserved end residues are part of each CDR3. The D gene is left open where the match is weak. Rows give clone size only sometimes, using once, few, many, or a class for an expanded clone.

CDR3 DNA: TGTGCCAGCAGGGCTCGGGCCCCTAGCACAGATACGCAGTATTTT; CDR3 protein: CASRARAPSTDTQYF; J gene: TRBJ2-3; D gene: NA; clone size: NA; V gene: TRBV6-1
CDR3 DNA: TGTGCCAGCAGTGACTACCTCGAGACCCAGTACTTC; CDR3 protein: CASSDYLETQYF; J gene: TRBJ2-5; D gene: NA; clone size: NA; V gene: TRBV2
CDR3 DNA: TGTGCCAGCAGCTTCGTCGGGGCCGGCCAAGAGACCCAGTACTTC; CDR3 protein: CASSFVGAGQETQYF; J gene: TRBJ2-5; D gene: NA; clone size: NA; V gene: TRBV5-6
CDR3 DNA: TGTGCCAGCAGTGAAGCGGGTCAGGGAAGGCAGCCCCAGCATTTT; CDR3 protein: CASSEAGQGRQPQHF; J gene: TRBJ1-5; D gene: NA; clone size: NA; V gene: TRBV2
CDR3 DNA: TGTGCCAGCAGCTACCGACAGAGAAACTATGGCTACACCTTC; CDR3 protein: CASSYRQRNYGYTF; J gene: TRBJ1-2; D gene: NA; clone size: NA; V gene: TRBV5-8
CDR3 DNA: TGTGCCAGCAGCCCTGGGACAGCCTCCTACGAGCAGTACTTC; CDR3 protein: CASSPGTASYEQYF; J gene: TRBJ2-7; D gene: TRBD1; clone size: NA; V gene: TRBV13
CDR3 DNA: TGCGCCAGCAGCCAAGATCGGCAGGGAGGCAATCAGCCCCAGCATTTT; CDR3 protein: CASSQDRQGGNQPQHF; J gene: TRBJ1-5; D gene: NA; clone size: NA; V gene: TRBV4-1
CDR3 DNA: TGCGCCAGCAGCCAAGATCGGTCCGGGGGACGGGATGAAAAACTGTTTTTT; CDR3 protein: CASSQDRSGGRDEKLFF; J gene: TRBJ1-4; D gene: NA; clone size: NA; V gene: TRBV4-3
CDR3 DNA: TGTGCCAGCAGTTTGAATAAGTACGAGCAGTACTTC; CDR3 protein: CASSLNKYEQYF; J gene: TRBJ2-7; D gene: NA; clone size: NA; V gene: TRBV27
CDR3 DNA: TGTGCCAGCAGTGATCGGGGGGCCTCCTACGAGCAGTACTTC; CDR3 protein: CASSDRGASYEQYF; J gene: TRBJ2-7; D gene: NA; clone size: NA; V gene: TRBV2
CDR3 DNA: TGTGCCAGCAGCTTAGCTGGTGGCACCTATAATTCACCCCTCCACTTT; CDR3 protein: CASSLAGGTYNSPLHF; J gene: TRBJ1-6; D gene: NA; clone size: NA; V gene: TRBV7-2
CDR3 DNA: TGCGCCAGCAGCCCAGAAGAGGGTCTTGGTGGCTACACCTTC; CDR3 protein: CASSPEEGLGGYTF; J gene: TRBJ1-2; D gene: NA; clone size: once; V gene: TRBV4-3
CDR3 DNA: TGTGCCAGCAGCCCCTCCCATCAGTGGGGCTACACCTTC; CDR3 protein: CASSPSHQWGYTF; J gene: TRBJ1-2; D gene: NA; clone size: once; V gene: TRBV7-3
CDR3 DNA: TGCGCCAGCAGCCAAGGGGACCGGGAGCTGTTTTTT; CDR3 protein: CASSQGDRELFF; J gene: TRBJ2-2; D gene: NA; clone size: NA; V gene: TRBV4-3
CDR3 DNA: TGTGCCAGCAGATCGACAGGGAGCTACGAGCAGTACTTC; CDR3 protein: CASRSTGSYEQYF; J gene: TRBJ2-7; D gene: TRBD1; clone size: NA; V gene: TRBV6-5
CDR3 DNA: TGTGCCAGCAGCCCAGGACTAGCGGGTAAGGATGAGCAGTTCTTC; CDR3 protein: CASSPGLAGKDEQFF; J gene: TRBJ2-1; D gene: TRBD2; clone size: NA; V gene: TRBV6-5
CDR3 DNA: TGTGCCAGCAGCCCTGGTCGGGGGCATACAGTCTACGAGCAGTACTTC; CDR3 protein: CASSPGRGHTVYEQYF; J gene: TRBJ2-7; D gene: NA; clone size: NA; V gene: TRBV7-8
CDR3 DNA: TGTGCCAGCAGCCCCCACTCCGGGACTATCCCAGAGACCCAGTACTTC; CDR3 protein: CASSPHSGTIPETQYF; J gene: TRBJ2-5; D gene: TRBD2; clone size: NA; V gene: TRBV11-2
CDR3 DNA: TGTGCCAGCGCTTCCGGGACAGGAACCTACGAGCAGTACTTC; CDR3 protein: CASASGTGTYEQYF; J gene: TRBJ2-7; D gene: TRBD1; clone size: NA; V gene: TRBV2
CDR3 DNA: TGCGCCAGCAGCTTGGCCGTCTCCCAGGGACCCCGTCGCGACGAGCAGTACTTC; CDR3 protein: CASSLAVSQGPRRDEQYF; J gene: TRBJ2-7; D gene: NA; clone size: NA; V gene: TRBV5-1
CDR3 DNA: TGTGCCAGCAGCCAAGAGGCCGGGGAAACCTACGAGCAGTACTTC; CDR3 protein: CASSQEAGETYEQYF; J gene: TRBJ2-7; D gene: NA; clone size: NA; V gene: TRBV14
CDR3 DNA: TGTGCCAGCAGTCCATACAGGGATAAGATAGATGGCTACACCTTC; CDR3 protein: CASSPYRDKIDGYTF; J gene: TRBJ1-2; D gene: NA; clone size: NA; V gene: TRBV27
CDR3 DNA: TGTGCCAGCAGCTTGGGGACAGGGGAGGGAGCTGAAGCTTTCTTT; CDR3 protein: CASSLGTGEGAEAFF; J gene: TRBJ1-1; D gene: TRBD1; clone size: NA; V gene: TRBV5-4
CDR3 DNA: TGTGCCAGCAGCACTACGCTGGGGGACAGGGAGAACACTGAAGCTTTCTTT; CDR3 protein: CASSTTLGDRENTEAFF; J gene: TRBJ1-1; D gene: TRBD1; clone size: NA; V gene: TRBV7-9
CDR3 DNA: TGTGCCAGCAGCTGGGGCGCATCGAAGACTGAAGCTTTCTTT; CDR3 protein: CASSWGASKTEAFF; J gene: TRBJ1-1; D gene: NA; clone size: NA; V gene: TRBV28
CDR3 DNA: TGTGCCACCAGCATTTTCACAGGGGTGGGCAATCAGCCCCAGCATTTT; CDR3 protein: CATSIFTGVGNQPQHF; J gene: TRBJ1-5; D gene: TRBD1; clone size: NA; V gene: TRBV15
CDR3 DNA: TGCGCCAGCAGTGAGTCTAGAGGTCCCTCCTACGAGCAGTACTTC; CDR3 protein: CASSESRGPSYEQYF; J gene: TRBJ2-7; D gene: NA; clone size: NA; V gene: TRBV10-1
CDR3 DNA: TGTGCCAGCAGCCAAGAAGGGAGAGGGAAGGATGAGCAGTTCTTC; CDR3 protein: CASSQEGRGKDEQFF; J gene: TRBJ2-1; D gene: NA; clone size: NA; V gene: TRBV4-2
CDR3 DNA: TGTGCCAGCAGCCAGGGAGTCCTTGAAGCTTTCTTT; CDR3 protein: CASSQGVLEAFF; J gene: TRBJ1-1; D gene: NA; clone size: NA; V gene: TRBV14
CDR3 DNA: TGTGCCAGCAGTTGGGGAACAGGGGGCGGGGAGAACGAGCAGTACTTC; CDR3 protein: CASSWGTGGGENEQYF; J gene: TRBJ2-7; D gene: TRBD1; clone size: NA; V gene: TRBV27
CDR3 DNA: TGTGCCAGCAGTTACAGGGGGAACACTGAAGCTTTCTTT; CDR3 protein: CASSYRGNTEAFF; J gene: TRBJ1-1; D gene: NA; clone size: NA; V gene: TRBV6-5
CDR3 DNA: TGTGCCAGCAGCTTTGATCCCCAGGGGGTGGACACTGAAGCTTTCTTT; CDR3 protein: CASSFDPQGVDTEAFF; J gene: TRBJ1-1; D gene: TRBD1; clone size: NA; V gene: TRBV7-6